These 11 T cell receptor beta chains came from one sample sequenced in a study of blood T cell repertoires in COVID-19. Libraries were prepared by immunoSEQ multiplex PCR; TCRdb keeps only in-frame clonotypes and omits some of them. The sample has tens of thousands of clones; 70% to 85% are singletons. The sequenced sample consisted of peripheral blood. The receptors come from a man aged 55 to 70 with acute or convalescent COVID-19.

This clone was picked up a small number of times. The chain links TRBV5-1 to TRBJ1-2; a weak D match, TRBD1 (5 bases). V was trimmed by 2 bases and J by 2 bases, leaving 13 bases between them. CDR1 and CDR2 (germline): SGHRS, YFSETQ. This CDR3 comprises 15 residues. The CDR3 nucleotides read TGCGCCAGCAGCTTACAGGACCCGAGAAACTATGGCTACACCTTC. Its translation: CASSLQDPRNYGYTF. Combining the CDR3 with reference TRBV5-1 and TRBJ1-2 gives the whole variable domain KAGVTQTPRYLIKTRGQQVTLSCSPISGHRSVSWYQQTPGQGLQFLFEYFSETQRNKGNFPGRFSGRQFSNSRSEMNVSTLELGDSALYLCASSLQDPRNYGYTFGSGTRLTVV.

This clone was counted a single time. This chain links TRBV5-8 with TRBJ2-3; 9 positions agree with TRBD1. CDR1 and CDR2 (germline): SGHTS, YDEGEE. The CDR3 contains 14 residues. Trimming removed 4 bases from V and 4 bases from J; junction bases left unmatched: 4. CDR3 bases: TGTGCCAGCAGCCGGACAGGGGTGGCAGATACGCAGTATTTT. The encoded protein is CASSRTGVADTQYF.

The V and J genes are TRBV11-2 and TRBJ1-6; D might be TRBD1 (5 bases). The length of the CDR3 is 15 residues. V lost 4 bases and J 2 bases, leaving 9 bases between the germline ends. The germline CDR1 and CDR2 sequences are SGHAT and FQNNGV. The CDR3 here is CASSSGQAYNSPLHF. In DNA form, the CDR3 reads TGTGCCAGCAGCTCCGGACAAGCCTATAATTCACCCCTCCACTTT.

A remark on this clone: Other DNA sequences of this sample code for an identical CDR3. The V and J genes are TRBV7-9 and TRBJ2-5, with a weak D call TRBD1 (6 bases). Trimming took 5 bases from V and 0 from J, leaving 16 bases between them. This CDR3 has 16 amino acids. Per the germline V gene, CDR1 is SEHNR and CDR2 is FQNEAQ (reference sequence). The CDR3 loop is CASSPGDGLYQETQYF. The CDR3 DNA reads as TGTGCCAGCAGCCCAGGGGATGGACTGTACCAAGAGACCCAGTACTTC.

A single count supports this clone. This rearrangement joins TRBV5-1 to TRBJ2-5; 7 bases fit TRBD1. This CDR3 comprises 15 residues. Trimming took 0 bases from V and 5 from J; bases not matched to a gene: 7. The germline V gene encodes CDR1 SGHRS and CDR2 YFSETQ. CDR3 sequence (DNA): TGCGCCAGCAGCTTGGAGGGGACAGTGGGGGAGACCCAGTACTTC. Translating it yields CASSLEGTVGETQYF. Drawing the rest from reference TRBV5-1 and TRBJ2-5, the complete variable domain is KAGVTQTPRYLIKTRGQQVTLSCSPISGHRSVSWYQQTPGQGLQFLFEYFSETQRNKGNFPGRFSGRQFSNSRSEMNVSTLELGDSALYLCASSLEGTVGETQYFGPGTRLLVL.

The chain recombines TRBV28 with TRBJ1-2; 10 nucleotides align to TRBD1. Losses at the gene ends were 6 bases for V and 5 bases for J; bases not matched to a gene: 18. The CDR3 contains 18 residues. CDR1 is MDHEN and CDR2 is SYDVKM in the germline V gene. CDR3 in amino acids: CASRPFGGQGKVGYGYTF. CDR3 nucleotides: TGTGCCAGCAGGCCGTTTGGGGGACAGGGGAAAGTTGGTTATGGCTACACCTTC.

The V call is TRBV3-1 (or the pseudogene TRBV3-2), the J call TRBJ2-5; 9 bases align to TRBD2. CDR1 LGHDT and CDR2 YNNKEL come from the germline V gene (reference sequence). With V trimmed by 1 base and J by 4 bases, 4 bases remained unmatched. The CDR3 sequence is 15 residues long. The CDR3 DNA reads as TGTGCCAGCAGCCAAGGGACTAGCGAGGCAGAGACCCAGTACTTC. Residues: CASSQGTSEAETQYF.

This clone was picked up many times. V gene TRBV4-2 combines with J gene TRBJ2-7; 7 nucleotides agree with TRBD1. Germline CDR1 LGHNA, CDR2 YNFKEQ. The CDR3 has 21 residues. J was trimmed by 4 bases and V by 0 bases; bases with no gene match: 24. The DNA of the CDR3 is TGTGCCAGCAGCCAAGATGAGGGGGACAGAGATGAGGAGAAACGGGGTTACGAGCAGTACGTC. It is translated as CASSQDEGDRDEEKRGYEQYV.

This chain uses TRBV7-2 with TRBJ2-1; 9 positions match TRBD1. V trimming: 5 bases; J trimming: 0 bases; junction bases outside the gene matches: 5. CDR3 size: 16 residues. Germline V gene sequence: CDR1 SGHTA, CDR2 FQGNSA. The CDR3 protein is CASSPRQGDSYNEQFF. The CDR3 coding sequence is TGTGCCAGCAGCCCTCGACAGGGGGACTCCTACAATGAGCAGTTCTTC.

This CDR3 is CASSGERPGNTIYF. In nucleotides, the CDR3 is TGTGCCAGCAGTGGTGAGCGCCCTGGAAACACCATATATTTT. V is TRBV28 and J is TRBJ1-3; D is unresolved. Trimming pared 5 bases from V and 2 bases from J, leaving 10 bases between. The germline V gene encodes CDR1 MDHEN and CDR2 SYDVKM. The length of the CDR3 is 14 residues.

This clone was counted a few times. The V and J genes are TRBV29-1 and TRBJ1-2; maybe TRBD1 (6 bases). The CDR3 consists of 15 residues. The V gene's germline CDR1 is SQVTM and CDR2 ANQGSEA. V gave up 4 bases and J gave up 4 bases, with 19 bases separating them. The chain's CDR3 is CSVVNLGGRIYGYTF. CDR3 sequence (DNA): TGCAGCGTTGTAAATCTCGGGGGGCGTATCTATGGCTACACCTTC.